This is a list of T cell receptor beta chains from one sample in a study of blood T cell repertoires in COVID-19. The repertoire was sequenced with immunoSEQ multiplex PCR; TCRdb's copy has only in-frame clones and lacks some. Among about 310,000 clones listed, around 92% were seen once. Source material: PBMCs or T cells enriched from blood (not recorded which). The receptors originated from a woman aged 30 to 39 who had recovered from COVID-19. The CDR3 runs from the conserved cysteine through the conserved F or W. The D gene is left open where the match is weak. A clone size is listed for some rows: how often the clone was seen (once, few, many), or a class if it is expanded.

d_call: .; v_call: TRBV3-1/TRBV3-2; j_call: TRBJ1-4; clone_size: .; cdr3_nt: TGTGCCAGCAGCCAAGAGGGGGCCCATAATGAAAAACTGTTTTTT; cdr3_aa: CASSQEGAHNEKLFF
d_call: .; v_call: TRBV5-1; j_call: TRBJ2-1; clone_size: .; cdr3_nt: TGCGCCAGCAGCTTGGCCGCTAGGTCGAATGAGCAGTTCTTC; cdr3_aa: CASSLAARSNEQFF
d_call: TRBD1; v_call: TRBV5-1; j_call: TRBJ2-7; clone_size: few; cdr3_nt: TGCGCCAGCAGCTTCAAAGGGACAGGCGCTTCCTACGAGCAGTACTTC; cdr3_aa: CASSFKGTGASYEQYF
d_call: TRBD1; v_call: TRBV10-3; j_call: TRBJ2-2; clone_size: .; cdr3_nt: TGTGCCATCACCGAGGGACAGGCGAACACCGGGGAGCTGTTTTTT; cdr3_aa: CAITEGQANTGELFF
d_call: .; v_call: TRBV5-6; j_call: TRBJ1-2; clone_size: .; cdr3_nt: TGTGCCAGCAGCTTGGTTCGGCTAAAGAGGGACTATGGCTACACCTTC; cdr3_aa: CASSLVRLKRDYGYTF
d_call: .; v_call: TRBV9; j_call: TRBJ1-5; clone_size: .; cdr3_nt: TGTGCCAGCAGCGTAGGGTCAGGAAATCAGCCCCAGCATTTT; cdr3_aa: CASSVGSGNQPQHF
d_call: TRBD1; v_call: TRBV5-1; j_call: TRBJ2-7; clone_size: once; cdr3_nt: TGCGCCAGCAGCTCCCCGACAGGGGCCTACGAGCAGTACTTC; cdr3_aa: CASSSPTGAYEQYF
d_call: TRBD2; v_call: TRBV30; j_call: TRBJ2-3; clone_size: .; cdr3_nt: TGTGCCTGGAGTGGGGCTAGCGGGATTAAAGATACGCAGTATTTT; cdr3_aa: CAWSGASGIKDTQYF
d_call: TRBD1; v_call: TRBV14; j_call: TRBJ2-7; clone_size: .; cdr3_nt: TGTGCCAGCAGCTTCGCCCGGGACAGGGACGACTACGAGCAGTACTTC; cdr3_aa: CASSFARDRDDYEQYF
d_call: TRBD2; v_call: TRBV11-2; j_call: TRBJ2-7; clone_size: .; cdr3_nt: TGTGCCAGCAGACATTTAGCGGGAGGATCCTACTACGAGCAGTACTTC; cdr3_aa: CASRHLAGGSYYEQYF
d_call: TRBD1; v_call: TRBV29-1; j_call: TRBJ1-1; clone_size: once; cdr3_nt: TGCAGCGTTGATCGACAGGGTAAGACTGAAGCTTTCTTT; cdr3_aa: CSVDRQGKTEAFF
d_call: .; v_call: TRBV9; j_call: TRBJ2-7; clone_size: .; cdr3_nt: TGTGCCAGCAGCGCCCGACACGGGGGCTACGAGCAGTACTTC; cdr3_aa: CASSARHGGYEQYF
d_call: .; v_call: TRBV27; j_call: TRBJ1-6; clone_size: .; cdr3_nt: TGTGCCAGCAGTTGGGGGGTACTCGGCTATAATTCACCCCTCCACTTT; cdr3_aa: CASSWGVLGYNSPLHF
d_call: TRBD1; v_call: TRBV5-1; j_call: TRBJ1-1; clone_size: .; cdr3_nt: TGCGCCAGCAGCTTGGAACAGGGGGCGCGTGGCACTGAAGCTTTCTTT; cdr3_aa: CASSLEQGARGTEAFF
d_call: .; v_call: TRBV4-1; j_call: TRBJ2-7; clone_size: .; cdr3_nt: TGCGCCAGCAGCCAAAAAGGGAGCAGCTACGAGCAGTACTTC; cdr3_aa: CASSQKGSSYEQYF
d_call: TRBD1; v_call: TRBV18; j_call: TRBJ2-6; clone_size: .; cdr3_nt: TGTGCCAGCTCACCTGACAGGGCTGGGGCCAACGTCCTGACTTTC; cdr3_aa: CASSPDRAGANVLTF
d_call: .; v_call: TRBV28; j_call: TRBJ1-2; clone_size: .; cdr3_nt: TGTGCCAGCAGCAAAAGTTTTGGGGGCTCTGGTGGCTACACCTTC; cdr3_aa: CASSKSFGGSGGYTF
d_call: .; v_call: TRBV3-1/TRBV3-2; j_call: TRBJ2-7; clone_size: many; cdr3_nt: TGTGCCAGCAGCCGAGACAGGTACGAGCAGTACTTC; cdr3_aa: CASSRDRYEQYF
d_call: .; v_call: TRBV14; j_call: TRBJ1-3; clone_size: .; cdr3_nt: TGTGCCAGCAGCCCTCCAAATGGCAGATCTGGAAACACCATATATTTT; cdr3_aa: CASSPPNGRSGNTIYF
d_call: TRBD2; v_call: TRBV27; j_call: TRBJ2-1; clone_size: .; cdr3_nt: TGTGCCAGCAGTTGGACTAGCGGGAGGATTTACAATGAGCAGTTCTTC; cdr3_aa: CASSWTSGRIYNEQFF
d_call: TRBD1; v_call: TRBV5-1; j_call: TRBJ2-5; clone_size: .; cdr3_nt: TGCGCCAGCAGCCAATCGCACCTCGGACAGGGTTTCATGGAGACCCAGTACTTC; cdr3_aa: CASSQSHLGQGFMETQYF
d_call: TRBD2; v_call: TRBV4-1; j_call: TRBJ2-7; clone_size: .; cdr3_nt: TGCGCCAGCAGCTTGGAGCCAAGGACTAGCGGGAGCGAGCAGTACTTC; cdr3_aa: CASSLEPRTSGSEQYF
d_call: TRBD1; v_call: TRBV27; j_call: TRBJ1-6; clone_size: .; cdr3_nt: TGTGCCAGCAGTTTATCCTCTGGACAGGGTTATCGGGCCCTCCACTTT; cdr3_aa: CASSLSSGQGYRALHF
d_call: TRBD2; v_call: TRBV27; j_call: TRBJ2-7; clone_size: .; cdr3_nt: TGTGCCAGCAGTTTAGCACTAGCGAACTACGAGCAGTACTTC; cdr3_aa: CASSLALANYEQYF
d_call: .; v_call: TRBV19; j_call: TRBJ1-5; clone_size: .; cdr3_nt: TGTGCCAGTAGTGCCTACGGGACACATCAGCCCCAGCATTTT; cdr3_aa: CASSAYGTHQPQHF
d_call: TRBD2; v_call: TRBV10-3; j_call: TRBJ2-7; clone_size: .; cdr3_nt: TGTGCCATCAGTGAGGGTCTAGCGGGTTACGAGCAGTACTTC; cdr3_aa: CAISEGLAGYEQYF
d_call: .; v_call: TRBV27; j_call: TRBJ1-1; clone_size: once; cdr3_nt: TGTGCCAGCAGTTTAAATTGGGGCGGCGACACTGAAGCTTTCTTT; cdr3_aa: CASSLNWGGDTEAFF
d_call: TRBD1; v_call: TRBV9; j_call: TRBJ2-7; clone_size: .; cdr3_nt: TGTGCCAGCAGCGTATGGGACAGGGACTACGAGCAGTACTTC; cdr3_aa: CASSVWDRDYEQYF
d_call: .; v_call: TRBV5-4; j_call: TRBJ1-5; clone_size: few; cdr3_nt: TGTGCCAGCAGCTTGGGTCCGGTGGGCAATCAGCCCCAGCATTTT; cdr3_aa: CASSLGPVGNQPQHF
d_call: .; v_call: TRBV6-1; j_call: TRBJ1-3; clone_size: .; cdr3_nt: TGTGCCAGCAATGAGGGAGGGCCAGGGACTGGAAACACCATATATTTT; cdr3_aa: CASNEGGPGTGNTIYF
d_call: .; v_call: TRBV18; j_call: TRBJ1-5; clone_size: .; cdr3_nt: TGTGCCAGCTCCTCCTTAGAGCAGCCCCAGCATTTT; cdr3_aa: CASSSLEQPQHF
d_call: .; v_call: TRBV28; j_call: TRBJ1-2; clone_size: .; cdr3_nt: TGTGCCAGCAGTGTGAGTATCGGTGGCTACACCTTC; cdr3_aa: CASSVSIGGYTF
d_call: TRBD1; v_call: TRBV27; j_call: TRBJ2-1; clone_size: .; cdr3_nt: TGTGCCAGCAGTTCCCCCTACCGACAGGGAGTTGCGTGGAATGAGCAGTTCTTC; cdr3_aa: CASSSPYRQGVAWNEQFF
d_call: TRBD1; v_call: TRBV6-6; j_call: TRBJ1-2; clone_size: once; cdr3_nt: TGTGCCAGCAGCTTGGACGGGACAGGGATCTATGGCTACACCTTC; cdr3_aa: CASSLDGTGIYGYTF
d_call: .; v_call: TRBV6-5; j_call: TRBJ2-1; clone_size: .; cdr3_nt: TGTGCCAGCAGTTTTTGGACAGCCTCGGGTTTAAATGAGCAGTTCTTC; cdr3_aa: CASSFWTASGLNEQFF
d_call: TRBD2; v_call: TRBV29-1; j_call: TRBJ2-1; clone_size: once; cdr3_nt: TGCAGCGTTGAACGGAGTTATAGCGGGAGCACTCGGCGGGAGCAGTTCTTC; cdr3_aa: CSVERSYSGSTRREQFF
d_call: .; v_call: TRBV6-4; j_call: TRBJ2-5; clone_size: once; cdr3_nt: TGTGCCAGCAGTGCGGGTCGCCCGGCCCAGTACTTC; cdr3_aa: CASSAGRPAQYF
d_call: .; v_call: TRBV6-5; j_call: TRBJ2-1; clone_size: once; cdr3_nt: TGTGCCAGCAGTTTGGGTAGGGGAATCAATGAGCAGTTCTTC; cdr3_aa: CASSLGRGINEQFF
d_call: .; v_call: TRBV28; j_call: TRBJ1-4; clone_size: once; cdr3_nt: TGTGCCAGCAGTTTAAGCTATAATGAAAAACTGTTTTTT; cdr3_aa: CASSLSYNEKLFF